Listed below are T cell receptor beta chains from one sample, sequenced in a study of blood T cell repertoires in COVID-19. TCRdb keeps only in-frame clones here, not all; method: immunoSEQ multiplex PCR. Among roughly 56,000 clones, around 91% were seen once, and the ten largest hold 10% to 15%. Material for sequencing was peripheral blood. These receptors came from a man aged 60 to 75 with active COVID-19. Both conserved end residues are part of each CDR3. The order of the fields is V gene, clone size, J gene, D gene, CDR3 protein, CDR3 DNA. A D gene is named only where the DNA matches it firmly. Expanded clones are given a class, and other clones once, few, many or no size at all.

>TRBV7-5|once|TRBJ2-5|.
CARSLVGGQETQYF
TGTGCCAGAAGCTTAGTGGGGGGCCAAGAGACCCAGTACTTC
>TRBV7-8|.|TRBJ1-1|TRBD1
CASSFTGQGEAFF
TGTGCCAGCAGCTTTACGGGACAGGGGGAAGCTTTCTTT
>TRBV25-1|.|TRBJ2-5|.
CASSGERGGRETQYF
TGTGCCAGCAGTGGCGAAAGGGGAGGTCGAGAGACCCAGTACTTC
>TRBV29-1|.|TRBJ2-3|TRBD2
CSVGVAGGPRDTQYF
TGCAGCGTTGGAGTAGCGGGGGGTCCTCGGGATACGCAGTATTTT
>TRBV5-1|.|TRBJ1-3|.
CASSPQPPDSGNTIYF
TGCGCCAGCAGCCCACAGCCGCCCGACTCTGGAAACACCATATATTTT
>TRBV6-5|.|TRBJ2-3|TRBD2
CASSYGGLTDTQYF
TGTGCCAGCAGTTACGGGGGACTAACAGATACGCAGTATTTT
>TRBV27|.|TRBJ2-7|TRBD1
CASSLTGSSYEQYF
TGTGCCAGCAGTTTGACAGGGAGCTCCTACGAGCAGTACTTC
>TRBV10-3|.|TRBJ2-7|.
CAISDNSYEQYF
TGTGCCATCAGTGACAACAGCTACGAGCAGTACTTC
>TRBV10-3|.|TRBJ2-7|.
CATVMAGYSYEQYF
TGTGCCACCGTAATGGCGGGATATTCCTACGAGCAGTACTTC
>TRBV7-9|.|TRBJ2-2|.
CASQSAGTNTGELFF
TGTGCCAGCCAATCGGCAGGGACGAACACCGGGGAGCTGTTTTTT
>TRBV29-1|.|TRBJ2-7|.
CSVRLGPSYEQYF
TGCAGCGTCCGGTTGGGGCCGTCCTACGAGCAGTACTTC
>TRBV2|.|TRBJ2-7|.
CASSGDTPYEQYF
TGTGCCAGCAGTGGGGACACCCCCTACGAGCAGTACTTC